The entry below describes one T cell receptor (beta chain). Its antigen is unidentified. The data stem from a study of vaccination effects on CD4 cells after COVID-19. Study-level background: Among convalescent patients, two provided samples 16 days and one week before vaccination. Study findings and constraints: Clones of infection and vaccine origin contracted markedly late after vaccination.

Ahead of sequencing, the ViraFEST assay grew antigen-specific CD4+ T cells using viral peptide pools. Following an approximately 9-day culture, CD4+ T cells were purified. According to PCR results, the person was infected with SARS-CoV-2 between March and December 2020. The culture medium for 1.5 million to 2.5 million PBMC per well included about 9.2 IU/ml IL-2 and about 9.1 ug/ml peptides. This table comes from immunoSEQ multiplex PCR, and its TCRdb copy is limited to in-frame clones, with some not included. The table lists some 35,000 clones, around 72% of them singletons. Trimming shortened V by 1 base and J by 3 bases, and 16 bases separated the two germline ends. The CDR3 loop spans 16 amino acids. Germline V CDR1 and CDR2: SQVTM, ANQGSEA.

The chain employs TRBV29-1 and TRBJ2-1; tentative D call: TRBD2 (7 bases). The specimen comprised CD4+ T cells from PBMCs cultured with HCoV-NL63 spike peptides, sampled before COVID-19 vaccination. This clonotype originated in a human donor who had a prior SARS-CoV-2 infection. CDR3 nucleotides: TGCAGCGTTGAAGGGGGGCTAGCGGAAGACTACAATGAGCAGTTCTTC. The encoded protein is CSVEGGLAEDYNEQFF.